Presented here are 26 T cell receptor beta chains from one specimen sequenced in a study of T cell responses to AZD1222 COVID-19 vaccine. Generated by immunoSEQ multiplex PCR, the TCRdb table keeps only in-frame clones and is missing some. The sample has 180,000 or so clones, about 91% seen once. Sequencing was performed on peripheral blood, taken 28 days after the second AZD1222 dose. These TCRs come from an adult who received the AZD1222 COVID-19 vaccine.

The chain combines TRBV6-5 with TRBJ1-2; possibly TRBD1 for D (6 bases). V shed 6 bases and J shed 8 bases, with 16 bases lying between them. From germline, CDR1 is MNHEY and CDR2 SVGAGI. The CDR3 runs 13 residues. The CDR3, as DNA: TGTGCCAGCAGCCTACAGGGAATGGGGGGCTACACCTTC. Its protein is CASSLQGMGGYTF.

V usage is TRBV2 and J usage is TRBJ1-3, with 7 nucleotides matching TRBD1. The germline V gene has CDR1 SNHLY and CDR2 FYNNEI. The CDR3 extends over 14 amino acids. Unmatched junction bases numbered 3, after V lost 5 bases and J lost 2 bases. The CDR3 is CASSRDSAGNTIYF. The CDR3 DNA reads as TGTGCCAGCAGTCGGGACAGCGCTGGAAACACCATATATTTT.

Only one count was recorded for this clone. The rearrangement joins TRBV5-8 to TRBJ2-1; the D gene is possibly TRBD1 (5 bases). Looked up from germline, CDR1 is SGHTS and CDR2 is YDEGEE. V was shortened by 3 bases and J by 12 bases, with 16 bases between the two germline ends. The CDR3 consists of 13 residues. The CDR3 DNA reads TGTGCCAGCAGCTGGGGCAGTGGTCTGGGGCAGTTCTTC. Amino acid sequence: CASSWGSGLGQFF.

This sequence joins TRBV29-1 and TRBJ1-2, with D tentatively TRBD1 (5 bases). V gave up 0 bases and J gave up 6 bases, with 11 bases separating them. Germline assignment: CDR1 SQVTM and CDR2 ANQGSEA. The length of the CDR3 is 13 residues. The CDR3 DNA sequence: TGCAGCGTTGAAGATCGTGGGGGGAATGGCTACACCTTC. This translates into CSVEDRGGNGYTF.

The chain couples TRBV7-2 to TRBJ2-3; a possible D gene is TRBD2 (6 bases). Trimming cost V 2 bases and J 4 bases, with 19 bases left between them. Per germline, CDR1 SGHTA and CDR2 FQGNSA. CDR3 size: 17 residues. In nucleotides, the CDR3 is TGTGCCAGCAGCTTAATTGGGGGGAGAATTAGAGCAGATACGCAGTATTTT. Its translation is CASSLIGGRIRADTQYF.

The V gene is TRBV7-8, the J gene TRBJ2-5, with TRBD1 matching 9 bases. V gave up 1 base and J gave up 5 bases; unmatched junction bases: 5. Germline V gene lookup returns CDR1 SGHVS and CDR2 FQNEAQ. The CDR3 covers 15 residues. The CDR3 sequence is CASSLVGQGMETQYF. CDR3 DNA sequence: TGTGCCAGCAGCTTAGTGGGACAGGGCATGGAGACCCAGTACTTC.

This chain joins TRBV3-1 (or the pseudogene TRBV3-2) and TRBJ2-2; 13 positions match TRBD2. The CDR3 runs to 17 residues. Germline V lookup: CDR1 LGHDT, CDR2 YNNKEL (reference sequence). V lost 4 bases to trimming and J lost 2 bases; unmatched junction nucleotides: 4. DNA for the CDR3: TGTGCCAGCAGCCGAGGACTAGCGGGGGAAAACACCGGGGAGCTGTTTTTT. Protein product: CASSRGLAGENTGELFF.

This rearrangement joins TRBV19 to TRBJ2-5; D ambiguous. Trimming left V 11 bases short and J 5 bases short, with 15 bases between. This CDR3 is built from 12 residues. Germline-derived CDR1 and CDR2 are LNHDA and SQIVND (reference sequence). The CDR3 DNA reads as TGTGCCCGCCGGGTAGGCCGTGAGACCCAGTACTTC. As protein: CARRVGRETQYF.

The V call is TRBV28, the J call TRBJ2-7; D is possibly TRBD1 (5 bases). The CDR3 consists of 15 residues. V lost 8 bases and J 2 bases, leaving 19 bases between the germline ends. The germline gives CDR1 MDHEN, CDR2 SYDVKM. CDR3 loop: CASVGQGPETYEQYF. The CDR3 DNA reads TGTGCCAGCGTGGGTCAGGGCCCTGAAACCTACGAGCAGTACTTC.

The chain uses TRBV30 and TRBJ2-7; D ambiguous. This CDR3 spans 13 amino acids. Germline V gene lookup returns CDR1 GTSNPN and CDR2 SVGIG (reference sequence). Trimming removed 0 bases from V and 3 bases from J, with 9 bases in between. The CDR3: CAWSVNSGYEQYF. Here the CDR3 DNA reads TGTGCCTGGAGTGTTAATAGTGGCTACGAGCAGTACTTC.

The chain recombines TRBV10-3 with TRBJ2-3; 15 bases fit TRBD2. The ends lost 6 bases at V and 5 bases at J; junction bases unmatched: 12. The CDR3 is made up of 18 amino acids. The germline CDR1 and CDR2 sequences are ENHRY and SYGVKD. This CDR3 is CAISRLGLAGGPEDTQYF. CDR3 nucleotides: TGTGCCATCAGCCGCCTCGGACTAGCGGGGGGGCCCGAAGATACGCAGTATTTT.

This chain uses TRBV7-2 with TRBJ2-7; no definite D call. CDR1 is SGHTA and CDR2 is FQGNSA in the germline V gene. There are 16 residues in the CDR3. V shed 7 bases and J shed 2 bases, with 21 bases lying between them. The DNA of the CDR3 is TGTGCCAGCACCCCCGCCCCCAGCATGGGTCCCTACGAGCAGTACTTC. This translates into CASTPAPSMGPYEQYF.

The chain couples TRBV25-1 to TRBJ1-2; no reliable D call. Germline-derived CDR1 and CDR2 are MGHDK and SYGVNS. CDR3 length: 17 amino acids. V was trimmed by 0 bases and J by 4 bases, leaving 18 bases between them. CDR3 nucleotide sequence: TGTGCCAGCAGTGAATATTACACCACCCTAGCAGGCTATGGCTACACCTTC. Its translation: CASSEYYTTLAGYGYTF.

The J gene is TRBJ1-5, the V gene TRBV28; 8 bases match TRBD1. The germline gives CDR1 MDHEN, CDR2 SYDVKM. The trim removed 8 bases at V and 6 bases at J, leaving 15 bases unmatched. This CDR3 comprises 16 residues. The CDR3 loop is CASRPAGRGHGQPQHF. The CDR3 DNA reads TGTGCCAGCCGACCCGCAGGCAGGGGGCACGGTCAGCCCCAGCATTTT.

V usage is TRBV5-6 and J usage is TRBJ2-7; 8 bases line up with TRBD2. CDR1 SGHDT and CDR2 YYEEEE come from the germline V gene. This CDR3 region has 16 residues. V lost 3 bases, J lost 5 bases, and 13 bases stayed unmatched. DNA of the CDR3: TGTGCCAGCAGCTCGCTGGTCCGGGAGGGGTGGGACGAGCAGTACTTC. Amino acid sequence: CASSSLVREGWDEQYF.

This chain uses TRBV7-9 with TRBJ1-2, with 7 bases lining up with TRBD1. Germline lookup yields CDR1 SEHNR and CDR2 FQNEAQ (reference sequence). The length of the CDR3 is 18 residues. With V trimmed by 5 bases and J by 2 bases, 17 bases remained unmatched. The CDR3 DNA reads as TGTGCCAGCAGCCAGCGGGCGGGACAGACCCTGATCAACTATGGCTACACCTTC. Protein sequence: CASSQRAGQTLINYGYTF.

V gene TRBV4-1 combines with J gene TRBJ1-1; TRBD1 matches 9 bases. The CDR3 totals 15 residues. V lost 4 bases to trimming and J lost 6 bases; unmatched junction nucleotides: 9. The germline V gene has CDR1 MGHRA and CDR2 YSYEKL. CDR3: CASSRTGTGYAEAFF. For the CDR3, the DNA is TGCGCCAGCAGCCGCACCGGGACAGGGTATGCTGAAGCTTTCTTT.

V is TRBV23-1 and J is TRBJ2-3; 7 bases fit TRBD2. TRBV23-1 is given ORF status, its function remaining uncertain. V was pared by 4 bases and J by 4 bases, with 14 bases of the junction left unmatched. There are 17 residues in the CDR3. The CDR3 is CASSPAGAGVCADTQYF. CDR3 DNA sequence: TGCGCCAGCAGTCCGGCTGGGGCGGGAGTGTGCGCAGATACGCAGTATTTT.

The gene calls are TRBV7-2 and TRBJ2-1; 10 bases align to TRBD2. This CDR3 is built from 17 residues. The ends lost 7 bases at V and 6 bases at J; junction bases unmatched: 15. Germline V gives CDR1 SGHTA, CDR2 FQGNSA. In DNA, the CDR3 is TGTGCCAGCACCCTTCTGGGAGCTAGCGGGGGACGCAATGAGCAGTTCTTC. Encoded protein: CASTLLGASGGRNEQFF.

The CDR3 loop is CASTAGGADTQYF. CDR3 bases: TGTGCCAGCACGGCAGGAGGAGCAGATACGCAGTATTTT. The genes are TRBV28 and TRBJ2-3; the D gene is possibly TRBD2 (5 bases). Trimming pared 7 bases from V and 4 bases from J, leaving 12 bases between. There are 13 residues in the CDR3. The germline V gene has CDR1 MDHEN and CDR2 SYDVKM.

The chain has TRBV9 and TRBJ2-1; no definite D call. With 0 bases removed from V and 2 bases from J, the gap between germline ends came to 6 bases. This CDR3 region has 14 residues. The germline gives CDR1 SGDLS, CDR2 YYNGEE. The DNA for the CDR3 is TGTGCCAGCAGCGTAGATCACACCTACAATGAGCAGTTCTTC. Translation gives CASSVDHTYNEQFF.

This chain connects TRBV19 to TRBJ2-7; D gene unclear. V was pared by 7 bases and J by 0 bases, with 13 bases between. Germline V gives CDR1 LNHDA, CDR2 SQIVND (reference sequence). CDR3 length: 14 residues. Here the CDR3 DNA reads TGTGCCAGTAACTCAGAGTATACCTCCTACGAGCAGTACTTC. Translating gives CASNSEYTSYEQYF.

The chain carries TRBV6-6 and TRBJ1-5; the D gene is possibly TRBD1 (6 bases). V gave up 6 bases and J gave up 0 bases, with 9 bases separating them. Per germline, CDR1 MNHNY and CDR2 SVGAGI (reference sequence). This CDR3 region has 14 residues. In DNA form, the CDR3 reads TGTGCCAGCAGCCAGGGGTATAGCAATCAGCCCCAGCATTTT. Residues: CASSQGYSNQPQHF.

The genes are TRBV15 and TRBJ1-1; possible D gene TRBD1, 6 bases. Germline CDR1 and CDR2: LNHNV and YYDKDF (reference sequence). The V and J ends lost 1 base and 5 bases respectively, with 17 bases between them. This CDR3 region has 16 residues. The DNA of the CDR3 is TGTGCCACCAGCAGAGGGGGGCAGGGTTTGTGGACTGAAGCTTTCTTT. This sequence encodes CATSRGGQGLWTEAFF.

This rearrangement joins TRBV9 to TRBJ1-3; D is undetermined. Germline CDR1 is SGDLS and CDR2 is YYNGEE. The V and J ends lost 0 bases and 0 bases respectively, with 10 bases between them. The CDR3 length is 16 residues. CDR3 in DNA: TGTGCCAGCAGCGTAGGAGGCACCAGCTCTGGAAACACCATATATTTT. This codes for CASSVGGTSSGNTIYF.

The chain carries TRBV28 and TRBJ2-3; D unresolved. CDR1 is MDHEN and CDR2 is SYDVKM in the germline V gene. The CDR3 contains 12 residues. V lost 5 bases to trimming and J lost 6 bases, with 9 bases between them. CDR3 coding DNA: TGTGCCAGCAGTGCCACTCCCGATACGCAGTATTTT. Its translation: CASSATPDTQYF.